This TCR beta chain came from a study of blood T cell repertoires in COVID-19. Study context: T cells, B-cell-depleted T cells, or PBMCs supplied cDNA or gDNA.

Generated by immunoSEQ multiplex PCR, the TCRdb table keeps only in-frame clones and is missing some. The sample has about 270,000 clones, approximately 86% seen once. CDR1 is SGHRS, CDR2 YFSETQ, per germline. This CDR3 region has 14 residues. Trimming at V came to 3 bases and at J to 1 base, leaving 4 bases not matched to a gene. This sequence originates from a middle-aged man with active or convalescent COVID-19. The rearrangement uses TRBV5-1 and TRBJ2-7; TRBD2 matches at 7 bases. Source material: peripheral blood. The CDR3: CASSSGLGSYEQYF. The DNA for the CDR3 is TGCGCCAGCAGCTCAGGACTAGGGTCCTACGAGCAGTACTTC.